The sample holds a few counts of the clone carrying this T cell receptor beta chain. The V segment lost 0 bases and the J segment 12 bases; nucleotides outside the gene matches: 8. Per the germline V gene, CDR1 is ENHRY and CDR2 is SYGVKD. The CDR3 extends over 16 amino acids. TCRdb's table, derived via immunoSEQ multiplex PCR, lists solely in-frame clones and lacks some. The sample consists of under 200,000 clones, about four fifths of them appearing once. This sample is drawn from a study of blood T cell repertoires in COVID-19. Study overall: Samples taken during acute and convalescent COVID-19 were collected in the United States, Italy and Spain.

Sequencing input: peripheral blood. This receptor was obtained from a man in his 60s with acute or convalescent COVID-19. The chain links TRBV10-3 to TRBJ2-4; 13 bases fit TRBD2. The CDR3 DNA sequence: TGTGCCATCAGTGAGTCGACTAGCGGGGGGATGGCTGCTCAGTACTTC. It yields the protein CAISESTSGGMAAQYF.